This TCR beta chain came from a study of blood T cell repertoires in COVID-19. Study information: T cells, B-cell-depleted T cells, or PBMCs provided the cDNA or gDNA that served as material.

Profiled with immunoSEQ multiplex PCR; TCRdb holds only in-frame clones, not every one. In the table there are about 160,000 clones, around four fifths of which are singletons. With 1 base removed from V and 7 bases from J, the gap between germline ends came to 10 bases. CDR3 length: 13 residues. Material: peripheral blood. This receptor was identified in an older man who had recovered from COVID-19. This sequence joins TRBV12-3 or TRBV12-4 and TRBJ1-1; D is possibly TRBD1 (6 bases). The CDR3, as DNA: TGTGCCAGCAGTTTAGGGACAGCCAATGAAGCTTTCTTT. Translated, it gives CASSLGTANEAFF.